These 25 T cell receptor beta chains share one sample of origin, sequenced in a study of shared T cell receptors in the human thymus. Assay: immunoSEQ multiplex PCR; the TCRdb copy retains only in-frame clones and omits some. This sample has some 660,000 clones, with around 87% found just once. The data also belong to a second study, concerning human thymus T cells.

The sample taken for sequencing was thymocytes. The source is a boy younger than two with a congenital heart defect.

J is TRBJ1-2 and V is TRBV7-2; tentative D call: TRBD1 (5 bases). CDR1 is SGHTA, CDR2 FQGNSA, per germline. The CDR3 loop spans 15 amino acids. The germline V and J ends were trimmed by 1 base and 1 base, with 10 bases remaining between them. CDR3 protein: CASSLGRAHNYGYTF. DNA of the CDR3: TGTGCCAGCAGCTTAGGCAGGGCCCATAACTATGGCTACACCTTC.

The V gene is TRBV7-6, the J gene TRBJ2-2, with 13 nucleotides matching TRBD2. From germline, CDR1 is SGHVS and CDR2 FNYEAQ. This CDR3 is 20 amino acids long. Trimming removed 1 base from V and 5 bases from J; junction bases left unmatched: 13. The CDR3 bases are TGTGCCAGCAGCTTAGTTTTTGGACTAGCGGGAGAGTCCAGGACCGGGGAGCTGTTTTTT. Its protein product is CASSLVFGLAGESRTGELFF.

In this sample, this clone turned up once. The rearrangement uses TRBV6-4 and TRBJ1-1, with 10 positions matching TRBD1. Germline CDR1 reads MRHNA; CDR2 reads SNTAGT. The V segment lost 6 bases and the J segment 5 bases; nucleotides outside the gene matches: 6. There are 14 residues in the CDR3. In DNA form, the CDR3 reads TGTGCCAGCAGGAACGACAGGGGGCGAACTGAAGCTTTCTTT. Protein product: CASRNDRGRTEAFF.

The chain has TRBV10-3 and TRBJ1-1, with D possibly TRBD1 on 6 matching bases. There are 14 residues in the CDR3. With 7 bases removed from V and 1 base from J, the gap between germline ends came to 13 bases. The germline gives CDR1 ENHRY, CDR2 SYGVKD. CDR3 sequence: CAINEDSGNTEAFF. The CDR3 DNA sequence: TGTGCCATCAACGAGGACAGCGGGAACACTGAAGCTTTCTTT.

The chain joins TRBV30 to TRBJ1-1; D gene ambiguous. Looked up from germline, CDR1 is GTSNPN and CDR2 is SVGIG (reference sequence). Deletions cut 2 bases from V and 5 bases from J, with 12 bases between. This CDR3 has 13 residues. CDR3 coding DNA: TGTGCCTGGAGTCCCGGCGGGCGGACTGAAGCTTTCTTT. Amino acids: CAWSPGGRTEAFF.

V gene TRBV30 combines with J gene TRBJ2-3; 8 nucleotides match TRBD2. Germline CDR1 and CDR2: GTSNPN and SVGIG (reference sequence). V shed 3 bases, J shed 2 bases, and the junction held 13 bases outside the gene matches. The CDR3 has 17 amino acids. This CDR3 is CAWRTSGSSPPTDTQYF. For the CDR3, the DNA is TGTGCCTGGAGAACCAGCGGGAGTTCACCCCCCACAGATACGCAGTATTTT.

The chain employs TRBV6-5 and TRBJ1-2, with 8 bases fitting TRBD1. This CDR3 region has 13 residues. Per germline, CDR1 MNHEY and CDR2 SVGAGI. After removal of 5 bases from V and 6 bases from J, the junction contained 5 bases not matched to a gene. The CDR3 region is CASSAQGAHGYTF. The DNA for the CDR3 is TGTGCCAGCAGTGCCCAGGGGGCGCATGGCTACACCTTC.

This chain connects TRBV6-5 to TRBJ1-5, with D tentatively TRBD1 (5 bases). The CDR3 extends over 12 amino acids. V gave up 5 bases and J gave up 4 bases, with 6 bases separating them. Germline lookup yields CDR1 MNHEY and CDR2 SVGAGI. This chain's CDR3 is CASSAGNQPQHF. CDR3 DNA: TGTGCCAGCAGTGCAGGGAATCAGCCCCAGCATTTT.

This clone was counted a single time. Other nucleotide sequences in the sample specify the same CDR3. This chain joins TRBV11-2 and TRBJ1-1; 9 bases match TRBD1. The germline CDR1 and CDR2 sequences are SGHAT and FQNNGV. Unmatched junction bases numbered 0, after V lost 1 base and J lost 3 bases. The CDR3 runs to 14 residues. CDR3 DNA: TGTGCCAGCAGCTTAGGACAGGGGGACACTGAAGCTTTCTTT. It specifies CASSLGQGDTEAFF.

V is TRBV7-9 and J is TRBJ2-7, with D possibly being TRBD2 (6 bases). The CDR3 spans 12 residues. CDR1 SEHNR and CDR2 FQNEAQ come from the germline V gene (reference sequence). V lost 5 bases, J lost 6 bases, and 11 bases lay in between. This chain's CDR3 is CASSTRECEQYF. The CDR3 nucleotides read TGTGCCAGCAGCACCCGGGAGTGCGAGCAGTACTTC. The complete variable domain, with remaining parts taken from reference TRBV7-9 and TRBJ2-7, reads DTGVSQNPRHKITKRGQNVTFRCDPISEHNRLYWYRQTLGQGPEFLTYFQNEAQLEKSRLLSDRFSAERPKGSFSTLEIQRTEQGDSAMYLCASSTRECEQYFGPGTRLTVT.

V gene TRBV4-3 combines with J gene TRBJ2-5, with TRBD2 matching over 16 bases. The CDR3 spans 17 residues. After removal of 4 bases from V and 6 bases from J, the junction contained 8 bases not matched to a gene. The V gene's germline CDR1 is LGHNA and CDR2 YSLEER. The CDR3 region has the DNA TGCGCCAGCAGCCTAGGGACTAGCGGGGGGGCCGTCCAGACCCAGTACTTC. Residues: CASSLGTSGGAVQTQYF.

The gene calls are TRBV18 and TRBJ2-7; the D gene is possibly TRBD2 (6 bases). Per the germline V gene, CDR1 is KGHSH and CDR2 is LQKENI. CDR3 length equals 18 residues. Trimming stripped 3 bases from V and 3 bases from J, with 24 bases between. The CDR3 protein is CASSPRITPLLAGYEQYF. CDR3 bases: TGTGCCAGCTCACCCAGAATCACACCTTTACTAGCTGGCTACGAGCAGTACTTC.

CDR3 DNA: TGCGCCAGCAGCCAAGATGTAGTCAGCGTTACGGCCGGGGAGCTGTTTTTT. It codes for CASSQDVVSVTAGELFF. The chain employs TRBV4-3 and TRBJ2-2; D remains unclear. Trimming removed 0 bases at V and 6 bases at J, with 17 bases between. This CDR3 is built from 17 residues. Germline V gene sequence: CDR1 LGHNA, CDR2 YSLEER.

The chain joins TRBV10-3 to TRBJ2-7, with D possibly being TRBD1 (5 bases). V lost 4 bases and J lost 1, with 8 bases in between. From germline, CDR1 is ENHRY and CDR2 SYGVKD. The CDR3 is made up of 13 amino acids. CDR3 sequence reads: CAISGTLSYEQYF. CDR3 DNA: TGTGCCATCAGTGGGACACTTTCCTACGAGCAGTACTTC.

CDR3 sequence: CASSLGGRTYEQYF. CDR3 DNA: TGTGCCAGCAGCTTGGGGGGCAGAACTTACGAGCAGTACTTC. This chain joins TRBV5-4 and TRBJ2-7; TRBD1 is a possible D gene (5 bases). Germline V CDR1 and CDR2: SGHNT, YYREEE (reference sequence). This CDR3 has 14 amino acids. V lost 0 bases, J lost 4 bases, and 11 bases lay in between.

This chain joins TRBV12-5 and TRBJ2-1, with 7 bases lining up with TRBD2. V was pared by 8 bases and J by 2 bases, with 12 bases of the junction left unmatched. The CDR3 runs 16 residues. Germline V gives CDR1 LGHNT, CDR2 FRNRAP. The CDR3 DNA sequence: TGTGCTAGTTCAATGGGCGGGGGAAACACCTACAATGAGCAGTTCTTC. Translated, it gives CASSMGGGNTYNEQFF.

The V call is TRBV10-1, the J call TRBJ2-1; D unclear. Per germline, CDR1 WNHNN and CDR2 SYGVQD (reference sequence). Trimming pared 5 bases from V and 5 bases from J, leaving 10 bases between. There are 13 residues in the CDR3. The CDR3 sequence: CASSSLSDNEQFF. The CDR3 DNA follows: TGCGCCAGCAGTTCTCTAAGCGACAATGAGCAGTTCTTC.

The rearrangement uses TRBV4-1 and TRBJ2-4; 13 positions agree with TRBD2. Germline V gene data show CDR1 as MGHRA and CDR2 as YSYEKL. The V segment lost 1 base and the J segment 8 bases; nucleotides outside the gene matches: 17. CDR3 length equals 20 residues. The CDR3 coding sequence is TGCGCCAGCAGCCAAGTGGATTCGACTAGCGGGAGGCTATATAGAGACATTCAGTACTTC. Its translation is CASSQVDSTSGRLYRDIQYF.

The CDR3 loop is CASSLTSGRKPLYNEQFF. The DNA for the CDR3 is TGTGCCAGCAGTCTAACTAGCGGGAGGAAACCTCTTTACAATGAGCAGTTCTTC. The rearrangement joins TRBV28 to TRBJ2-1, with 12 bases aligning to TRBD2. V shed 5 bases and J 4 bases; nucleotides not matched to a gene: 12. Per germline, CDR1 MDHEN and CDR2 SYDVKM. This CDR3 has 18 amino acids.

This chain links TRBV27 with TRBJ2-2, with 12 bases aligning to TRBD2. This CDR3 comprises 18 residues. Germline-derived CDR1 and CDR2 are MNHEY and SMNVEV (reference sequence). The V and J ends lost 7 bases and 1 base, in that order; junction bases with no gene match: 10. DNA for the CDR3: TGTGCCAGCAAATTGCGACTAGCGGGAGAGGGGAACACCGGGGAGCTGTTTTTT. This gives the protein CASKLRLAGEGNTGELFF.

The chain uses TRBV7-9 and TRBJ1-1; 9 nucleotides match TRBD1. CDR1 is SEHNR, CDR2 FQNEAQ, per germline (reference sequence). The length of the CDR3 is 16 residues. V trimming: 3 bases; J trimming: 5 bases; junction bases outside the gene matches: 10. The CDR3 sequence: CASSLERWDRVTEAFF. CDR3 coding DNA: TGTGCCAGCAGCTTGGAACGCTGGGACAGGGTTACTGAAGCTTTCTTT.

This clone turned up a few times. The chain employs TRBV5-4 and TRBJ2-5; 12 positions match TRBD1. Germline lookup yields CDR1 SGHNT and CDR2 YYREEE (reference sequence). V dropped 0 bases and J dropped 5; count of bases not matched to a gene: 11. There are 18 residues in the CDR3. CDR3 sequence reads: CASSLEGGTGGFNETQYF. The CDR3 DNA reads TGTGCCAGCAGCTTGGAGGGGGGGACAGGGGGCTTTAACGAGACCCAGTACTTC.

This clone appeared a single time. The chain combines TRBV21-1 with TRBJ2-7; TRBD2 is the table's D call and was not checked against the DNA. TRBV21-1 is a pseudogene. The CDR3 is 15 residues long. The CDR3: CASSSGLASTYEQYF. The CDR3 DNA follows: TGTGCCAGCAGCAGCGGACTAGCGTCAACCTACGAGCAGTACTTC.

Regarding this clone: One junction end does not reproduce the germline sequence, and a read error may be involved. V is TRBV25-1 and J is TRBJ1-2; a possible D gene is TRBD1 (6 bases). This CDR3 has 15 residues. Germline lookup yields CDR1 MGHDK and CDR2 SYGVNS. In DNA form, the CDR3 reads TGTGCCAGCAGCGAATGGGGTCGACAGGCGGTGGGCTACACCTTC. It encodes CASSEWGRQAVGYTF.

V usage is TRBV28 and J usage is TRBJ1-5, with D hard to call. Germline V gene sequence: CDR1 MDHEN, CDR2 SYDVKM. V gave up 5 bases and J gave up 5 bases, with 19 bases separating them. The CDR3 runs to 16 residues. Written as DNA, the CDR3 is TGTGCCAGCAGTCCTACACGGCCGGGGATCCATCAGCCCCAGCATTTT. This sequence encodes CASSPTRPGIHQPQHF. The variable domain in full, with the rest retrieved from reference TRBV28 and TRBJ1-5, is DVKVTQSSRYLVKRTGEKVFLECVQDMDHENMFWYRQDPGLGLRLIYFSYDVKMKEKGDIPEGYSVSREKKERFSLILESASTNQTSMYLCASSPTRPGIHQPQHFGDGTRLSIL.